The entry below gives a single TCR beta chain sequence along with its context. TCRdb's copy holds only in-frame clones and misses some; the assay was immunoSEQ multiplex PCR. Among 200,000 to 250,000 clones listed, roughly 86% were seen once. This specimen comes from a study of blood T cell repertoires in COVID-19. Followed over time, Seattle patients had been enrolled while infection was active. CDR3 length equals 13 residues. Trimming pared 2 bases from V and 4 bases from J, leaving 6 bases between. The germline V gene encodes CDR1 SNHLY and CDR2 FYNNEI. The TCR comes from a woman aged 50 to 60 with COVID-19, enrolled during active disease. The sequencing sample was made of peripheral blood. This chain joins TRBV2 and TRBJ1-5; D is undetermined. The CDR3 loop is CASSEPVNQPQHF. CDR3 in DNA: TGTGCCAGCAGTGAACCGGTTAATCAGCCCCAGCATTTT.